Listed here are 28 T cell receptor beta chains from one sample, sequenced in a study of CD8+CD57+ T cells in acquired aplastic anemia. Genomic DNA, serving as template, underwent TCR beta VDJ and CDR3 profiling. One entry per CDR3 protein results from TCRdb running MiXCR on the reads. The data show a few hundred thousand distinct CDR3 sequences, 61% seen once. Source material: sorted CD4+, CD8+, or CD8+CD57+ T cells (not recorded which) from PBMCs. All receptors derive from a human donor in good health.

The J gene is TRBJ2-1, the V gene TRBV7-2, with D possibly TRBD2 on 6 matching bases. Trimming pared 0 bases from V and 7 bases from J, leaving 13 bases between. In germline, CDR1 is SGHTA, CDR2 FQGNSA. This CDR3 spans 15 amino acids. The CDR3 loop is CASSLAYGGLNEQFF. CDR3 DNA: TGTGCCAGCAGCTTAGCTTACGGGGGTTTGAATGAGCAGTTCTTC. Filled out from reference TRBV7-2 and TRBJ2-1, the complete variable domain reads GAGVSQSPSNKVTEKGKDVELRCDPISGHTALYWYRQSLGQGLEFLIYFQGNSAPDKSGLPSDRFSAERTGGSVSTLTIQRTQQEDSAVYLCASSLAYGGLNEQFFGPGTRLTVL.

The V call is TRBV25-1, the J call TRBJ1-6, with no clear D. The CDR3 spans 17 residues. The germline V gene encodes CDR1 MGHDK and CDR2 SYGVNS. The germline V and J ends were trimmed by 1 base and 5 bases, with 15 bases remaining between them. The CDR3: CASSESPLGIDNSPLHF. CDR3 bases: TGTGCCAGCAGTGAATCCCCACTCGGGATTGATAATTCACCCCTCCACTTT.

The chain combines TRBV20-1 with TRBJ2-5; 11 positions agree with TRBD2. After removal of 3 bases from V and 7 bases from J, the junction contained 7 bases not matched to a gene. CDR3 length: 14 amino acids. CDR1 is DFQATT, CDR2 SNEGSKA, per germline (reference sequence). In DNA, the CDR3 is TGCAGTGCTAGTACTAGCGGGGGAGCGGTGACCCAGTACTTC. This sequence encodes CSASTSGGAVTQYF.

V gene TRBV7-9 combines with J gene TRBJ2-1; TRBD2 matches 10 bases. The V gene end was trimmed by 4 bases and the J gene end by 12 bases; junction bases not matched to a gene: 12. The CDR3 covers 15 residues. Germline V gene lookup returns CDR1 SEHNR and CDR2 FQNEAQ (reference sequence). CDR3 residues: CASSSRTSGIRAQFF. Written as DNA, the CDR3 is TGTGCCAGCAGCTCCCGGACTAGCGGTATTAGGGCGCAGTTCTTC.

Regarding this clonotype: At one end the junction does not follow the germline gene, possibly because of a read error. CDR3: CASSLPKREGLKTGDLFF. In nucleotides, the CDR3 is TGTGCCAGCAGCCTCCCCAAACGGGAGGGCCTAAAAACCGGGGACCTGTTTTTT. The chain combines TRBV7-8 with TRBJ2-2; the match to TRBD2 covers 8 bases. Looked up from germline, CDR1 is SGHVS and CDR2 is FQNEAQ. This CDR3 has 18 residues.

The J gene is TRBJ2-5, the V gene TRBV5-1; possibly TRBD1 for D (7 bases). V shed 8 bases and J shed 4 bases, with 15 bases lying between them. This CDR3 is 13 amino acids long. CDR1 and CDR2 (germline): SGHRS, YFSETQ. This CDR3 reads CASQGGGVETQYF. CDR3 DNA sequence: TGCGCCAGTCAAGGGGGCGGGGTAGAGACCCAGTACTTC.

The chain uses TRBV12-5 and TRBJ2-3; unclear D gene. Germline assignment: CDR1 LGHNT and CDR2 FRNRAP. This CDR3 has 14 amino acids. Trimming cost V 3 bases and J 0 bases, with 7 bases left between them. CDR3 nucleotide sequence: TGTGCTAGTGGTTTTGGACCTAGCACAGATACGCAGTATTTT. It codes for CASGFGPSTDTQYF.

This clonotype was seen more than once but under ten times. The chain's CDR3 is CASSPLTDRSYEQYF. In nucleotides, the CDR3 is TGTGCCAGCAGCCCCTTGACAGATAGGAGCTACGAGCAGTACTTC. This chain connects TRBV7-6 to TRBJ2-7, with a weak D call TRBD1 (5 bases). The CDR3 sequence is 15 residues long. The V gene's germline CDR1 is SGHVS and CDR2 FNYEAQ. Trimming cost V 5 bases and J 3 bases, with 17 bases left between them.

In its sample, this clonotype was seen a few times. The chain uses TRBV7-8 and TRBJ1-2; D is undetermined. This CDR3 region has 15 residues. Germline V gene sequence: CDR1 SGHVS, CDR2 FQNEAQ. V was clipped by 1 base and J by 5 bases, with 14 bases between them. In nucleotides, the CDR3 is TGTGCCAGCAGCTTAGTTAACATTGGAGTATATGGCTACACCTTC. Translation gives CASSLVNIGVYGYTF. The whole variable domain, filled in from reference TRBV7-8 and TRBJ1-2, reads GAGVSQSPRYKVAKRGQDVALRCDPISGHVSLFWYQQALGQGPEFLTYFQNEAQLDKSGLPSDRFFAERPEGSVSTLKIQRTQQEDSAVYLCASSLVNIGVYGYTFGSGTRLTVV.

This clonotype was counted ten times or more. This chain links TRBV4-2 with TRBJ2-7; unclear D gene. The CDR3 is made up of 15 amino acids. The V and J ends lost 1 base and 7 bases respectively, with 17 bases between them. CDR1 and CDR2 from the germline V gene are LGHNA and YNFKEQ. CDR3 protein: CASSQAIGPVEEQYF. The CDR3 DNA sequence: TGTGCCAGCAGCCAAGCAATTGGACCGGTCGAAGAGCAGTACTTC.

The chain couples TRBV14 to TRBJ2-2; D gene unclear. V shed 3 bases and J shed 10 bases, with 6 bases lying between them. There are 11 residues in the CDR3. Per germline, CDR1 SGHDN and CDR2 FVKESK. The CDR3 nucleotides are TGTGCCAGCAGCCACTCGGAGGAGCTGTTTTTT. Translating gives CASSHSEELFF. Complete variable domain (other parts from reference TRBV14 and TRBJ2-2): EAGVTQFPSHSVIEKGQTVTLRCDPISGHDNLYWYRRVMGKEIKFLLHFVKESKQDESGMPNNRFLAERTGGTYSTLKVQPAELEDSGVYFCASSHSEELFFGEGSRLTVL.

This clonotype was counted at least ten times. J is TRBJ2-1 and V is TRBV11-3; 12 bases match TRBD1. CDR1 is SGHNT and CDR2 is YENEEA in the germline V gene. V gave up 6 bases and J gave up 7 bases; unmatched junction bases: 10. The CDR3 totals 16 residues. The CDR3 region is CASSSLSGQGANEQFF. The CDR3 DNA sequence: TGTGCCAGCAGTTCACTTTCGGGACAGGGGGCGAATGAGCAGTTCTTC.

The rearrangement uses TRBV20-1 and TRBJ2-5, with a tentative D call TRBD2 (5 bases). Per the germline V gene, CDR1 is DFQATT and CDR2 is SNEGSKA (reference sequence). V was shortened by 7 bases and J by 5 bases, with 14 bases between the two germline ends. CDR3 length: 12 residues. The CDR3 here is CSVRAGPETQYF. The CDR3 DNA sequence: TGCAGTGTACGGGCGGGTCCGGAGACCCAGTACTTC.

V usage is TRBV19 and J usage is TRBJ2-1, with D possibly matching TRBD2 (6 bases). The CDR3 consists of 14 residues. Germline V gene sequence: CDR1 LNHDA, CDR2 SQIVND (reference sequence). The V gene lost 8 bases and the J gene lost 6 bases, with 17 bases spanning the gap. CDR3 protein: CASSRLREINEQFF. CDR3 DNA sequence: TGTGCCAGTTCCCGCCTCCGGGAGATCAATGAGCAGTTCTTC.

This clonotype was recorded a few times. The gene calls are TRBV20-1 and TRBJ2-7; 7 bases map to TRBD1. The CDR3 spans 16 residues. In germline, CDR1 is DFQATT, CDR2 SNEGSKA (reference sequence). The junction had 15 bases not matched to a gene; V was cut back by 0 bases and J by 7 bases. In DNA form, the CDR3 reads TGCAGTGCTAGAGACCCACAGGGGCTTCACGCGGATGAGCAGTACTTC. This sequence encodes CSARDPQGLHADEQYF.

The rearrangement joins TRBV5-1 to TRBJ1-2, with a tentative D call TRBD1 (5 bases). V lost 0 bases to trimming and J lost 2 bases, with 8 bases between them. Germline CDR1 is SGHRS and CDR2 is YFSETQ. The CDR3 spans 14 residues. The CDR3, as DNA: TGCGCCAGCAGCTTGGGGGACGGGAACTATGGCTACACCTTC. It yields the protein CASSLGDGNYGYTF.

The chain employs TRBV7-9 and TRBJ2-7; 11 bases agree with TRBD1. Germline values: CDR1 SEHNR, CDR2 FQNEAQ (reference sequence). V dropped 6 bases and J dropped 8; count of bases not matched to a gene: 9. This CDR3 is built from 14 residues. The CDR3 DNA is TGTGCCAGCAGTCCCGGGACAGGGGGTGTTCAGCAGTACTTC. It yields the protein CASSPGTGGVQQYF.

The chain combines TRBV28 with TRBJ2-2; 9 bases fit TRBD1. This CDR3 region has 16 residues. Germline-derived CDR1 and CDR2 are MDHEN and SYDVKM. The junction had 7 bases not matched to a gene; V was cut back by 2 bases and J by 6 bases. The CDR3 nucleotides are TGTGCCAGCAGTTTACACAGGGGGCTTATCGCCGGGGAGCTGTTTTTT. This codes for CASSLHRGLIAGELFF.

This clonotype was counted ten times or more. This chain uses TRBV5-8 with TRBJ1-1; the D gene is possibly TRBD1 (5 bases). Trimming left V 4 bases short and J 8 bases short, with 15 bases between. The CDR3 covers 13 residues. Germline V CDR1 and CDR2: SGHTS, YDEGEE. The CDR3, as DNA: TGTGCCAGCAGCGGGAAGGACAACGCCGAAGCTTTCTTT. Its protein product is CASSGKDNAEAFF.

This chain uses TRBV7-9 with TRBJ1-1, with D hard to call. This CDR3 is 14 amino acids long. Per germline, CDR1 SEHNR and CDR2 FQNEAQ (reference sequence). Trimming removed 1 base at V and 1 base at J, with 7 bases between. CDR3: CASSLVFENTEAFF. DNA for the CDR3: TGTGCCAGCAGCTTAGTTTTTGAGAACACTGAAGCTTTCTTT.

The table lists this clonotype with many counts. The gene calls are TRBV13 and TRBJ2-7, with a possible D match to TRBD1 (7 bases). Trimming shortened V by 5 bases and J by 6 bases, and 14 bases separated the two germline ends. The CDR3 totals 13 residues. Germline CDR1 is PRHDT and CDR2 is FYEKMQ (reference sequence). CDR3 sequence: CASSRRQGLEQYF. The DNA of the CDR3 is TGTGCCAGCAGCCGGCGACAGGGACTCGAGCAGTACTTC.

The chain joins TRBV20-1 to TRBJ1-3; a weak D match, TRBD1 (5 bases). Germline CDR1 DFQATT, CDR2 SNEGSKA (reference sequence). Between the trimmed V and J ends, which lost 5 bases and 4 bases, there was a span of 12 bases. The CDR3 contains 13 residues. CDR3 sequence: CSARSPGGNTIYF. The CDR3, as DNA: TGCAGTGCTCGGAGTCCAGGGGGAAACACCATATATTTT.

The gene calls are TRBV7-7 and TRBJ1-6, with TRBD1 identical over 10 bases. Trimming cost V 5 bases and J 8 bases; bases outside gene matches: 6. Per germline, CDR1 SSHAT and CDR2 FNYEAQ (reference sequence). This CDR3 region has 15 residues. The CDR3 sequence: CASSPGTGEHSPLHF. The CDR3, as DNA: TGTGCCAGCAGCCCTGGGACAGGGGAGCATTCACCCCTCCACTTT.

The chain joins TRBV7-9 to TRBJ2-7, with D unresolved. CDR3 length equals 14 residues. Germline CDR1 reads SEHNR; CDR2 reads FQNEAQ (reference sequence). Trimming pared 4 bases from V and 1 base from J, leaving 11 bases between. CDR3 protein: CASSSWLHSYEQYF. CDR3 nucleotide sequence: TGTGCCAGCAGCTCTTGGTTGCATTCCTACGAGCAGTACTTC.

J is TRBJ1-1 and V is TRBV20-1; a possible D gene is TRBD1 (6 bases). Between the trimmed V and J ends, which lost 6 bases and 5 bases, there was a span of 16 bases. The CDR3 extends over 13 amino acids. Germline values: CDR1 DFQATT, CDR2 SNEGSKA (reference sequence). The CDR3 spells CSAILRGETEAFF. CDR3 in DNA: TGCAGTGCCATACTCAGGGGTGAAACTGAAGCTTTCTTT.

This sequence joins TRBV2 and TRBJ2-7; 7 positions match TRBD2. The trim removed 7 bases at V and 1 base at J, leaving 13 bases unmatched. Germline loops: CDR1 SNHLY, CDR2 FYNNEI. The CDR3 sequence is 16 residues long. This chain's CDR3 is CASNDPGGRSSYEQYF. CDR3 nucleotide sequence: TGTGCCAGCAATGATCCAGGCGGGAGAAGTTCCTACGAGCAGTACTTC.

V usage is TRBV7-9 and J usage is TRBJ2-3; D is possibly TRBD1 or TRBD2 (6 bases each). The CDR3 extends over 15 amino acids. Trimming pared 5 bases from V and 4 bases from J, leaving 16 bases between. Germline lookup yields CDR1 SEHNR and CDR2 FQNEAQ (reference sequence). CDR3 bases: TGTGCCAGCAGCCCCGACTTCGGGGGCCCAGATACGCAGTATTTT. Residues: CASSPDFGGPDTQYF. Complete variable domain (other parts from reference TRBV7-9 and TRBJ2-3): DTGVSQNPRHKITKRGQNVTFRCDPISEHNRLYWYRQTLGQGPEFLTYFQNEAQLEKSRLLSDRFSAERPKGSFSTLEIQRTEQGDSAMYLCASSPDFGGPDTQYFGPGTRLTVL.

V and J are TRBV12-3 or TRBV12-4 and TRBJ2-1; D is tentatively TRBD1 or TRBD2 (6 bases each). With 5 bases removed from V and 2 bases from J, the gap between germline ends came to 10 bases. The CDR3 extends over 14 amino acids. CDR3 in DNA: TGTGCCAGCAGTAGAAGGGGGGCCTACAATGAGCAGTTCTTC. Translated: CASSRRGAYNEQFF.